The source of this TCR beta chain is a study of blood T cell repertoires in COVID-19. In the study overall: The study drew acute and convalescent COVID-19 samples from the United States, Italy and Spain.

Germline V gene data show CDR1 as MGHRA and CDR2 as YSYEKL. The CDR3 sequence is 18 residues long. Trimming cost V 1 base and J 6 bases; bases outside gene matches: 13. Original handling: Estimates of nucleated cell counts were drawn from the amplification of reference gene primers. The protocol was immunoSEQ multiplex PCR, while the TCRdb copy is restricted to in-frame clones and leaves out a portion. The V and J calls and clone size are taken from that table; D and trimming were inferred from the DNA. The table lists some 150,000 clones, around 83% of them singletons. The sequence derives from a woman aged 55-70 years with acute or convalescent COVID-19. The V gene is TRBV4-1, the J gene TRBJ2-7; 12 bases are shared with TRBD2. The sequenced material came from peripheral blood. The CDR3 nucleotides read TGCGCCAGCAGCCAAGGAGGTCTAGCGGGGGGGATTTGCTGCGAGCAGTACGTC. It encodes CASSQGGLAGGICCEQYV.